These T cell receptor beta chains were read from a single sample in a study of cytotoxic CD8 clonotypes in ibrutinib-treated CLL. Some clones are missing from TCRdb's copy, which holds only in-frame ones; the method was immunoSEQ multiplex PCR. The data contain approximately 70,000 clones, approximately 80% of them seen just once; the ten biggest clones take up around 7.6%. Sequencing was performed on PBMCs, taken at disease progression, from a patient treated with ibrutinib. The receptors come from a human donor with chronic lymphocytic leukemia. Both conserved end residues are part of each CDR3. Each record gives: J gene, clone size, D gene, V gene, CDR3 DNA, CDR3 protein. A D gene is named only where the DNA matches it firmly. Expanded clones are given a class, and other clones once, few, many or no size at all.

J: TRBJ1-5
size: .
D: .
V: TRBV29-1
DNA: TGCAGCGTTGCAAGGGGAAGCAATCAGCCCCAGCATTTT
CDR3: CSVARGSNQPQHF

J: TRBJ1-4
size: .
D: TRBD1
V: TRBV18
DNA: TGTGCCAGCTCACCACCGGCAGGGGGCGGAAAACTGTTTTTT
CDR3: CASSPPAGGGKLFF

J: TRBJ2-6
size: .
D: TRBD2
V: TRBV5-1
DNA: TGCGCCAGCAGCCCGGGACTAGCGGGGCTAGTTGGGGCCAACGTCCTGACTTTC
CDR3: CASSPGLAGLVGANVLTF

J: TRBJ2-5
size: .
D: TRBD1
V: TRBV4-1
DNA: TGCGCCAGCAGCCCGTGGGACAGGGGAGGGGGGGAGACCCAGTACTTC
CDR3: CASSPWDRGGGETQYF

J: TRBJ2-7
size: .
D: TRBD2
V: TRBV10-3
DNA: TGTGCCATCAGCCTGACTAGCGGGGGTGGCGAGCAGTACTTC
CDR3: CAISLTSGGGEQYF

J: TRBJ2-1
size: .
D: .
V: TRBV19
DNA: TGTGCCAGTAGCGCCTTTGGCGGAGGCTACAATGAGCAGTTCTTC
CDR3: CASSAFGGGYNEQFF

J: TRBJ1-2
size: .
D: TRBD1
V: TRBV5-4
DNA: TGTGCCAGCAGCTGGACAGGGGGCATCTATGGCTACACCTTC
CDR3: CASSWTGGIYGYTF

J: TRBJ2-5
size: .
D: .
V: TRBV6-1
DNA: TGTGCCAGCAGTGAGATGGACACCTTGCAAGAGACCCAGTACTTC
CDR3: CASSEMDTLQETQYF

J: TRBJ1-2
size: .
D: .
V: TRBV4-1
DNA: TGCGCCAGCAGCCAAGTTTCGCGTTGGCTCAACTATGGCTACACCTTC
CDR3: CASSQVSRWLNYGYTF

J: TRBJ2-7
size: .
D: TRBD1
V: TRBV27
DNA: TGTGCCAGCAGTTTTTTCCGGGACAGGGGGCTCTGCTACGAGCAGTACTTC
CDR3: CASSFFRDRGLCYEQYF

J: TRBJ1-2
size: .
D: .
V: TRBV7-9
DNA: TGTGCCAGTAGTCTAGCTAACTATGGCTACACCTTC
CDR3: CASSLANYGYTF

J: TRBJ1-1
size: .
D: .
V: TRBV7-9
DNA: TGTGCCAGCAGCCGCAAAGGGGCGTGGACTGAAGCTTTCTTT
CDR3: CASSRKGAWTEAFF

J: TRBJ2-7
size: .
D: .
V: TRBV5-1
DNA: TGCGCCAGCAGCTTGGCTGGGGGCTCCTACGAGCAGTACTTC
CDR3: CASSLAGGSYEQYF

J: TRBJ2-2
size: .
D: .
V: TRBV27
DNA: TGTGCCAGCAGTACCGGGACCACCAGCGGGGAGCTGTTTTTT
CDR3: CASSTGTTSGELFF

J: TRBJ2-7
size: .
D: .
V: TRBV5-1
DNA: TGCGCCAGCAGCTTGAGCATAGAGACCTACGAGCAGTACTTC
CDR3: CASSLSIETYEQYF

J: TRBJ2-5
size: .
D: TRBD2
V: TRBV10-3
DNA: TGTGCCATCAGTGACGGACTAGCGGGAGTGGAGACCCAGTACTTC
CDR3: CAISDGLAGVETQYF

J: TRBJ1-5
size: .
D: .
V: TRBV29-1
DNA: TGCAGCGTTGGGTTTTACACCTCGGAGCCCCAGCATTTT
CDR3: CSVGFYTSEPQHF

J: TRBJ1-2
size: .
D: .
V: TRBV6-5
DNA: TGTGCCAGCGGCGATAACTATGGCTACACCTTC
CDR3: CASGDNYGYTF

J: TRBJ1-4
size: .
D: TRBD1
V: TRBV5-1
DNA: TGCGCCAGCAGCTTGGGAGGGACAGGGCACCCAGCCGAAAAACTGTTTTTT
CDR3: CASSLGGTGHPAEKLFF

J: TRBJ2-3
size: few
D: .
V: TRBV11-3
DNA: TGTGCCAGCAGCAGCGAGAGCTCCACAGATACGCAGTATTTT
CDR3: CASSSESSTDTQYF

J: TRBJ1-5
size: .
D: .
V: TRBV5-1
DNA: TGCGCCAGCAGCTTGGCCGGGGAAGGTAATCAGCCCCAGCATTTT
CDR3: CASSLAGEGNQPQHF

J: TRBJ1-2
size: .
D: TRBD1
V: TRBV7-9
DNA: TGTGCCAGCAACTTAGACCGGGACAGACTAAACTATGGCTACACCTTC
CDR3: CASNLDRDRLNYGYTF

J: TRBJ2-7
size: .
D: .
V: TRBV30
DNA: TGTGCCTGGAGTTTGGCGTCGTACGAGCAGTACTTC
CDR3: CAWSLASYEQYF

J: TRBJ2-1
size: .
D: .
V: TRBV6-1
DNA: TGTGCCAGCAGTGAAGTGGGAGTTGAGCAGTTCTTC
CDR3: CASSEVGVEQFF

J: TRBJ1-6
size: .
D: TRBD1
V: TRBV5-1
DNA: TGCGCCAGCAGCTTACAAAAGACAGGGAGGAGTTCACCCCTCCACTTT
CDR3: CASSLQKTGRSSPLHF

J: TRBJ1-1
size: .
D: .
V: TRBV7-2
DNA: TGTGCCAGCAGCCCCCAAGTAGGGTTGAACACTGAAGCTTTCTTT
CDR3: CASSPQVGLNTEAFF

J: TRBJ2-1
size: .
D: .
V: TRBV6-1
DNA: TGTGCCAGCACGGAAGGGGACCTCGAGGGTGATGAGCAGTTCTTC
CDR3: CASTEGDLEGDEQFF

J: TRBJ1-1
size: .
D: .
V: TRBV6-6
DNA: TGTGCCAGCAGTTACTCGGGGGGGAGCGAGTGGACTGAAGCTTTCTTT
CDR3: CASSYSGGSEWTEAFF

J: TRBJ2-7
size: few
D: .
V: TRBV7-8
DNA: TGTGCCAGCAGCTTGGCAGGGGTCTACGAGCAGTACTTC
CDR3: CASSLAGVYEQYF

J: TRBJ2-7
size: .
D: .
V: TRBV18
DNA: TGTGCCAGCTCACCTGAGTGGGAGCTTACGGACTACGAGCAGTACTTC
CDR3: CASSPEWELTDYEQYF

J: TRBJ1-2
size: once
D: .
V: TRBV14
DNA: TGTGCCAGCAGCCAAGCTCGGGGCCGAAGGGGCTACACCTTC
CDR3: CASSQARGRRGYTF

J: TRBJ2-5
size: .
D: .
V: TRBV18
DNA: TGTGCCAGCTCACCATCGGTCCAAGAGACCCAGTACTTC
CDR3: CASSPSVQETQYF

J: TRBJ2-1
size: .
D: TRBD1
V: TRBV28
DNA: TGTGCCAGCAGCCAGGGGAGGGGACAGGGGAAATACAATGAGCAGTTCTTC
CDR3: CASSQGRGQGKYNEQFF

J: TRBJ1-3
size: .
D: .
V: TRBV30
DNA: TGTGCCTGGGGAAACTCTGGAAACACCATATATTTT
CDR3: CAWGNSGNTIYF

J: TRBJ1-2
size: few
D: .
V: TRBV6-5
DNA: TGTGCCAGCAGTCGAACCTTGGATGGAGTCGGCTACACCTTC
CDR3: CASSRTLDGVGYTF

J: TRBJ1-2
size: .
D: .
V: TRBV29-1
DNA: TGCAGCGTTCTAACCGGGACGACTCATGGCTACACCTTC
CDR3: CSVLTGTTHGYTF

J: TRBJ1-1
size: .
D: .
V: TRBV7-9
DNA: TGTGCCAGCAGCTTATCCACAATGATCGACTTCTACACTGAAGCTTTCTTT
CDR3: CASSLSTMIDFYTEAFF

J: TRBJ1-3
size: .
D: .
V: TRBV12-5
DNA: TGTGCTAGTGGTTTGGGGGGCACCATATATTTT
CDR3: CASGLGGTIYF

J: TRBJ2-1
size: .
D: TRBD2
V: TRBV5-1
DNA: TGCGCCAGCAGCAAAACTAGCGGGGGGAATAACAATGAGCAGTTCTTC
CDR3: CASSKTSGGNNNEQFF

J: TRBJ2-3
size: few
D: .
V: TRBV5-1
DNA: TGCGCCAGCAGCGGGCCTAGCACAGATACGCAGTATTTT
CDR3: CASSGPSTDTQYF

J: TRBJ2-3
size: .
D: .
V: TRBV7-8
DNA: TGTGCCAGCAGCTTAGTAGACGAAACAGGGACAGATACGCAGTATTTT
CDR3: CASSLVDETGTDTQYF

J: TRBJ1-3
size: .
D: .
V: TRBV4-1
DNA: TGCGCCAGCAGCCAAGAAGGGGTACTGGGAAACACCATATATTTT
CDR3: CASSQEGVLGNTIYF

J: TRBJ2-7
size: .
D: .
V: TRBV6-5
DNA: TGTGCCAGCAGTTCTTGGTCTCACAGCTCCTACGAGCAGTACTTC
CDR3: CASSSWSHSSYEQYF

J: TRBJ2-1
size: .
D: .
V: TRBV13
DNA: TGTGCCAGCAGCTTGGGTCAGATGAGATACAATGAGCAGTTCTTC
CDR3: CASSLGQMRYNEQFF

J: TRBJ1-4
size: .
D: .
V: TRBV27
DNA: TGTGCCAGCAGTTCCTACAGGGTTATGGGTGAAAAACTGTTTTTT
CDR3: CASSSYRVMGEKLFF

J: TRBJ2-3
size: .
D: .
V: TRBV19
DNA: TGTGCCAGTAGTATAATGGCTAGTTGGGAAGATACGCAGTATTTT
CDR3: CASSIMASWEDTQYF

J: TRBJ1-1
size: .
D: .
V: TRBV5-4
DNA: TGTGCCAGCAGCCCCCCGGGACACTATGAAGCTTTCTTT
CDR3: CASSPPGHYEAFF

J: TRBJ2-5
size: .
D: .
V: TRBV28
DNA: TGTGCCAGCAGTTCGGGCAGCGGGTACCAAGAGACCCAGTACTTC
CDR3: CASSSGSGYQETQYF

J: TRBJ2-5
size: .
D: .
V: TRBV19
DNA: TGTGCCAGTAGTAGTGTGGGGGAGACCCAGTACTTC
CDR3: CASSSVGETQYF

J: TRBJ1-2
size: .
D: .
V: TRBV27
DNA: TGTGCCAGCAGTTTATCAGGGTCGGGGGGCTACACCTTC
CDR3: CASSLSGSGGYTF

J: TRBJ1-2
size: .
D: TRBD1
V: TRBV11-2
DNA: TGTGCCAGCAGCGATCTCGGGACAGCTATTCAATACTATGGCTACACCTTC
CDR3: CASSDLGTAIQYYGYTF

J: TRBJ1-5
size: .
D: .
V: TRBV19
DNA: TGTGCCAGTACCGGTAGGAGCAATCAGCCCCAGCATTTT
CDR3: CASTGRSNQPQHF

J: TRBJ1-1
size: .
D: .
V: TRBV4-2
DNA: TGTGCCAGCAGCCCAAGAAGCAGTGAGGGAGCTTTCTTT
CDR3: CASSPRSSEGAFF

J: TRBJ2-1
size: .
D: TRBD2
V: TRBV30
DNA: TGTGCCTGGGGTCGGAGGGCTAGCGGAACTGTGCAGTTCTTC
CDR3: CAWGRRASGTVQFF

J: TRBJ2-7
size: .
D: .
V: TRBV10-2
DNA: TGCGCCAGCAGCGGAACCATACAGGGCCACGAGCAGTACTTC
CDR3: CASSGTIQGHEQYF

J: TRBJ1-3
size: .
D: .
V: TRBV5-1
DNA: TGCGCCAGCAGCCCCGGGACATCCGGAAACACCATATATTTT
CDR3: CASSPGTSGNTIYF

J: TRBJ1-2
size: few
D: .
V: TRBV23-1
DNA: TGCGCCAGCAGTCAATCGTGTGGCTACACCTTC
CDR3: CASSQSCGYTF